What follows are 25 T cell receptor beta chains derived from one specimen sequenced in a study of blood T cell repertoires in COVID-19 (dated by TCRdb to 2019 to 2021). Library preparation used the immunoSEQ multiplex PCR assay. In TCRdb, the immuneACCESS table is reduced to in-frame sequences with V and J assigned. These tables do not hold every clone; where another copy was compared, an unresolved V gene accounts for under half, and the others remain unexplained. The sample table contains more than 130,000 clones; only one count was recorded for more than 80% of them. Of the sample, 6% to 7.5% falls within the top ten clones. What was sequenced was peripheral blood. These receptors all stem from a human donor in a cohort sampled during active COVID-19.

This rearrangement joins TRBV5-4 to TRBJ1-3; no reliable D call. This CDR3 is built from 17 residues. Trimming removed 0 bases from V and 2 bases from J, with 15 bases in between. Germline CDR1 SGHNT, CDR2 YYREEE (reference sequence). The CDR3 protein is CASSLGFGVEAGNTIYF. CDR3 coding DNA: TGTGCCAGCAGCTTGGGGTTCGGGGTGGAGGCTGGAAACACCATATATTTT.

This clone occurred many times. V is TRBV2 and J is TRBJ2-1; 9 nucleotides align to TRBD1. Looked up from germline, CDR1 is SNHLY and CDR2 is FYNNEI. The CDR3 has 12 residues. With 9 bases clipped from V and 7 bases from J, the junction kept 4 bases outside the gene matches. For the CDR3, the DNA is TGTGCCAGGGAGACAGGGGGTAATGAGCAGTTCTTC. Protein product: CARETGGNEQFF.

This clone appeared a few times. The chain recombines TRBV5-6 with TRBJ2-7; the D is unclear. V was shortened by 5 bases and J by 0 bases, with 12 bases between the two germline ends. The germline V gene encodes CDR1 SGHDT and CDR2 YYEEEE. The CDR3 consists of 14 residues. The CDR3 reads CASRPQASSYEQYF. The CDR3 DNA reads TGTGCCAGCAGACCCCAAGCTTCCTCCTACGAGCAGTACTTC.

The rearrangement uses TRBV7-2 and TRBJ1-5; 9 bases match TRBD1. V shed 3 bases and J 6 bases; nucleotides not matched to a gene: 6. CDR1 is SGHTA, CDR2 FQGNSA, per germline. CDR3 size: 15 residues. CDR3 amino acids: CASSFTGTGFQPQHF. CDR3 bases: TGTGCCAGCAGCTTCACCGGGACAGGGTTTCAGCCCCAGCATTTT.

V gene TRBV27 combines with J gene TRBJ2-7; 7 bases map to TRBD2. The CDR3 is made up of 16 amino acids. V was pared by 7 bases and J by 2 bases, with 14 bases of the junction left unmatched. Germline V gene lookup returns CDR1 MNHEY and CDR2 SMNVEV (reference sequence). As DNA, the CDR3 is TGTGCCAGCACCCCGAGAGCGGGGTACACTCCCTACGAGCAGTACTTC. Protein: CASTPRAGYTPYEQYF.

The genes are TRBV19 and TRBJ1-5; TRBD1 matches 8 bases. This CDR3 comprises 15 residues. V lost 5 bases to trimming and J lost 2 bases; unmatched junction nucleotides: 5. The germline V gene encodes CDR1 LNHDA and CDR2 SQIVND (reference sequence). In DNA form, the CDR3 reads TGTGCCAGTAGTCGGACAGGGTTTGGCAATCAGCCCCAGCATTTT. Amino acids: CASSRTGFGNQPQHF.

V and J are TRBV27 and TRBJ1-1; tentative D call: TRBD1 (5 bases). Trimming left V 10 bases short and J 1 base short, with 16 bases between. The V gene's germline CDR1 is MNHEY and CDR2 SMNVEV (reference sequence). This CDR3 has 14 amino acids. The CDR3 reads CATVPPGGNTEAFF. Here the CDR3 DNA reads TGTGCCACCGTCCCCCCCGGGGGGAACACTGAAGCTTTCTTT.

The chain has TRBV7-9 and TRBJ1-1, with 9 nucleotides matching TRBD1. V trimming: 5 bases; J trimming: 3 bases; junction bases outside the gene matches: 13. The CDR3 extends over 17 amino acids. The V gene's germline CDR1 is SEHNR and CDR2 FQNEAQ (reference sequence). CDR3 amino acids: CASSPPHRGRADTEAFF. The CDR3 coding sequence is TGTGCCAGCAGCCCCCCCCACAGGGGGCGCGCGGACACTGAAGCTTTCTTT.

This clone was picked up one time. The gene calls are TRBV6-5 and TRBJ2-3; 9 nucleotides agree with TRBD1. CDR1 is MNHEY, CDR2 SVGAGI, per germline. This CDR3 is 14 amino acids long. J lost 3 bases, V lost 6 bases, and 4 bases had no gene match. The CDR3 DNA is TGTGCCAGCAGGCTACAGGGGGCAACAGATACGCAGTATTTT. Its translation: CASRLQGATDTQYF.

The CDR3 coding sequence is TGTGCCAGCGCACCGACCAGGGGGTCCTACGAGCAGTACTTC. Amino acids: CASAPTRGSYEQYF. The J gene is TRBJ2-7, the V gene TRBV27; 7 nucleotides line up with TRBD1. This CDR3 has 14 amino acids. Losses at the gene ends were 8 bases for V and 1 base for J; bases not matched to a gene: 8. Per germline, CDR1 MNHEY and CDR2 SMNVEV (reference sequence).

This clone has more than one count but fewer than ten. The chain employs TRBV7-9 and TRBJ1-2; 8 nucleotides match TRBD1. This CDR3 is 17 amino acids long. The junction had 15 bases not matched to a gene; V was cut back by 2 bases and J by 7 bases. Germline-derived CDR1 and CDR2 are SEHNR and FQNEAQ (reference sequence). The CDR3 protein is CASSLQAGQGSFGGYTF. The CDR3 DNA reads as TGTGCCAGCAGCTTACAGGCCGGACAGGGTTCTTTCGGTGGCTACACCTTC.

The DNA of the CDR3 is TGTGCCAGCAGCCCTAACAGGGCTCAGAACAATGAGCAGTTCTTC. Protein: CASSPNRAQNNEQFF. The chain joins TRBV7-9 to TRBJ2-1; a weak D match, TRBD1 (6 bases). The length of the CDR3 is 15 residues. V was trimmed by 5 bases and J by 5 bases, leaving 16 bases between them. Germline CDR1 is SEHNR and CDR2 is FQNEAQ (reference sequence). Using reference TRBV7-9 and TRBJ2-1 for the parts outside the CDR3, the full variable domain is DTGVSQNPRHKITKRGQNVTFRCDPISEHNRLYWYRQTLGQGPEFLTYFQNEAQLEKSRLLSDRFSAERPKGSFSTLEIQRTEQGDSAMYLCASSPNRAQNNEQFFGPGTRLTVL.

CDR3 loop: CASTPGQPDYEQYF. CDR3 sequence (DNA): TGTGCCAGCACGCCGGGACAACCCGACTACGAGCAGTACTTC. The chain carries TRBV28 and TRBJ2-7, with a possible D match to TRBD1 (6 bases). This CDR3 contains 14 residues. The germline V and J ends were trimmed by 7 bases and 3 bases, with 16 bases remaining between them. Germline lookup yields CDR1 MDHEN and CDR2 SYDVKM.

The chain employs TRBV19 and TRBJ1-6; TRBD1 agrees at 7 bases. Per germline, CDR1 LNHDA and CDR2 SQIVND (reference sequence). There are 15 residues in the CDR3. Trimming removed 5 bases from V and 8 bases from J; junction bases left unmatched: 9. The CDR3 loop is CASSSGTAFYSPLHF. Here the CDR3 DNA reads TGTGCCAGTAGTTCCGGGACAGCGTTCTATTCACCCCTCCACTTT.

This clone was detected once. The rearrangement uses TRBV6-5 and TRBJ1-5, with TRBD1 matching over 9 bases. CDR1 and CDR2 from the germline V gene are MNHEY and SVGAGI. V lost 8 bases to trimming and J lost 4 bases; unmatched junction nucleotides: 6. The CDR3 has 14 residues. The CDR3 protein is CASGRTGANQPQHF. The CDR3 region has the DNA TGTGCCAGCGGACGGACAGGGGCAAATCAGCCCCAGCATTTT.

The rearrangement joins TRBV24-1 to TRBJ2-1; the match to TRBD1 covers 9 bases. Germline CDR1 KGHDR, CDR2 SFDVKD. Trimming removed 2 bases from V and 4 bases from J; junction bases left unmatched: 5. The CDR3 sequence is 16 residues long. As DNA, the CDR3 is TGTGCCACCAGTGATTCCGGGACAGGGTCGTACAATGAGCAGTTCTTC. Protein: CATSDSGTGSYNEQFF.

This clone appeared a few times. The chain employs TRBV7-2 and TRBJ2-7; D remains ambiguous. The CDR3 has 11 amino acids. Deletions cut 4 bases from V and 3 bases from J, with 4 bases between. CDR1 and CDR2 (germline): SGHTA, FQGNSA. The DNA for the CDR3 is TGTGCCAGCAGCTCCTACTACGAGCAGTACTTC. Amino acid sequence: CASSSYYEQYF.

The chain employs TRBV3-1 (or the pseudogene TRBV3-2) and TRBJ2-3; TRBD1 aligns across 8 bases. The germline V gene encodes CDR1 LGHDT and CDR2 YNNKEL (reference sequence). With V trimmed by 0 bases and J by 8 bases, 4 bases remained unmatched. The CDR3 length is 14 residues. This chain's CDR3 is CASSQDSTGGTQYF. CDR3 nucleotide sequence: TGTGCCAGCAGCCAAGATTCCACAGGGGGTACGCAGTATTTT.

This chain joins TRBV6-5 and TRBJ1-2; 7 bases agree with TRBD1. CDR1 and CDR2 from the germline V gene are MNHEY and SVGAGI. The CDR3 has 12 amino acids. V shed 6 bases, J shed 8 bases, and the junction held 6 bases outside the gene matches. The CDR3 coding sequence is TGTGCCAGCAGCCCCTCGGACAGGGGCTACACCTTC. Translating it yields CASSPSDRGYTF.

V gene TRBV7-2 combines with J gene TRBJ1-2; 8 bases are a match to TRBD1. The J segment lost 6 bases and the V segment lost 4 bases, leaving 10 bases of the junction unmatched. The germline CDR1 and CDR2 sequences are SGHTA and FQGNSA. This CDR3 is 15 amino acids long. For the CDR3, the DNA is TGTGCCAGCAGCTCCCGACAGGGGAGGGACGATGGCTACACCTTC. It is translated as CASSSRQGRDDGYTF. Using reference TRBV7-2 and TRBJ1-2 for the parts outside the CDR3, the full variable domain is GAGVSQSPSNKVTEKGKDVELRCDPISGHTALYWYRQSLGQGLEFLIYFQGNSAPDKSGLPSDRFSAERTGGSVSTLTIQRTQQEDSAVYLCASSSRQGRDDGYTFGSGTRLTVV.

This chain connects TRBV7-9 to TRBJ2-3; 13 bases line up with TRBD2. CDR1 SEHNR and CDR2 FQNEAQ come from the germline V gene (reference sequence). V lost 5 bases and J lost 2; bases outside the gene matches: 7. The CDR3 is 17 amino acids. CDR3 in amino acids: CASSPPTSGGLTDTQYF. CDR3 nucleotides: TGTGCCAGCAGCCCCCCGACTAGCGGGGGGCTCACAGATACGCAGTATTTT.

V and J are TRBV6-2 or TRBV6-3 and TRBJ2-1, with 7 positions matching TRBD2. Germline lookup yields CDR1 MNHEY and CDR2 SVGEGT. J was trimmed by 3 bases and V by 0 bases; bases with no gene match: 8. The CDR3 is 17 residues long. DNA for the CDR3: TGTGCCAGCAGTTACTCGGGGTTTGCGGGGGTCTACAATGAGCAGTTCTTC. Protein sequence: CASSYSGFAGVYNEQFF.

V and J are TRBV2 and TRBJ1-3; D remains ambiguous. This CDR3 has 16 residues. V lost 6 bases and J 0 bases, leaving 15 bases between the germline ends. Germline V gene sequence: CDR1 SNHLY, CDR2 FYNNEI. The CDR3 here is CASRPGGLSSGNTIYF. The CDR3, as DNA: TGTGCCAGCAGGCCGGGCGGGCTCAGCTCTGGAAACACCATATATTTT.

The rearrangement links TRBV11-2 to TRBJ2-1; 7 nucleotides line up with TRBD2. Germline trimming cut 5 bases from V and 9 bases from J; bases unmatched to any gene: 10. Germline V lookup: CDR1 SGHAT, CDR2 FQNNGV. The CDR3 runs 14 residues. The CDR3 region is CASSPLAGVGEQFF. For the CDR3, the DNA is TGTGCCAGCAGCCCATTGGCGGGGGTCGGTGAGCAGTTCTTC. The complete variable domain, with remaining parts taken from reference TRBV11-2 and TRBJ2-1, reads EAGVAQSPRYKIIEKRQSVAFWCNPISGHATLYWYQQILGQGPKLLIQFQNNGVVDDSQLPKDRFSAERLKGVDSTLKIQPAKLEDSAVYLCASSPLAGVGEQFFGPGTRLTVL.

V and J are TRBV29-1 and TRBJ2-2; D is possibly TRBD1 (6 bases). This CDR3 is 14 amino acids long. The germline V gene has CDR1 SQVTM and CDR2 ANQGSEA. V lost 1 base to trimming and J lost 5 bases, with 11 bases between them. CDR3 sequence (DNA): TGCAGCGTTGAAGGGCAGGGGAAGACCGGGGAGCTGTTTTTT. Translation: CSVEGQGKTGELFF.